The 32 T cell receptor beta chains presented below share a single source sample, sequenced in a study of shared clonotypes between healthy human individuals. Some clones are missing from TCRdb's copy, which holds only in-frame ones; the method was immunoSEQ multiplex PCR. The sample contains around 1.5 million clones, 98% of which appear only once. The sample was naive CD4+ T cells sorted from blood. Sample subset: CD45RA+ positively selected. Receptors were obtained from a man aged 25-40 years in good health.

The V and J genes are TRBV10-1 and TRBJ2-1; no reliable D call. This CDR3 region has 13 residues. Germline assignment: CDR1 WNHNN and CDR2 SYGVQD (reference sequence). The V and J ends lost 0 bases and 5 bases respectively, with 5 bases between them. CDR3 DNA sequence: TGCGCCAGCAGTGAGTCGACGGACAATGAGCAGTTCTTC. Translated: CASSESTDNEQFF.

This rearrangement joins TRBV7-2 to TRBJ2-7; a possible D gene is TRBD2 (6 bases). The CDR3 runs to 12 residues. The V end lost 8 bases, the J end lost 2 bases, and 10 bases lay between the germline ends. Per the germline V gene, CDR1 is SGHTA and CDR2 is FQGNSA. The CDR3 DNA follows: TGTGCCAGCGGGGGGTTGGCCTACGAGCAGTACTTC. This codes for CASGGLAYEQYF.

The chain employs TRBV25-1 and TRBJ2-7; D gene unclear. CDR1 and CDR2 (germline): MGHDK, SYGVNS. V lost 6 bases, J lost 4 bases, and 7 bases lay in between. The CDR3 spans 11 residues. Here the CDR3 reads CASSVIYEQYF. The DNA for the CDR3 is TGTGCCAGCAGCGTGATATACGAGCAGTACTTC.

With respect to this clone: The same CDR3 also results from other DNA sequences found in this sample. This chain joins TRBV29-1 and TRBJ2-1, with D tentatively TRBD1 (6 bases). Germline V CDR1 and CDR2: SQVTM, ANQGSEA. CDR3 length: 13 residues. Trimming took 0 bases from V and 4 from J, leaving 7 bases between them. For the CDR3, the DNA is TGCAGCGTTGAAGAGGACAGATACAATGAGCAGTTCTTC. Amino acids: CSVEEDRYNEQFF.

This rearrangement joins TRBV7-2 to TRBJ2-7; TRBD2 is a possible D gene (5 bases). V shed 1 base and J shed 6 bases, with 13 bases lying between them. CDR1 is SGHTA, CDR2 FQGNSA, per germline. This CDR3 is built from 14 residues. The CDR3 reads CASSLEMRAAEQYF. The CDR3 bases are TGTGCCAGCAGCTTAGAGATGAGGGCGGCCGAGCAGTACTTC. Drawing the rest from reference TRBV7-2 and TRBJ2-7, the complete variable domain is GAGVSQSPSNKVTEKGKDVELRCDPISGHTALYWYRQSLGQGLEFLIYFQGNSAPDKSGLPSDRFSAERTGGSVSTLTIQRTQQEDSAVYLCASSLEMRAAEQYFGPGTRLTVT.

The genes are TRBV6-5 and TRBJ2-1, with D possibly matching TRBD2 (6 bases). Germline V gene sequence: CDR1 MNHEY, CDR2 SVGAGI. The CDR3 totals 16 residues. Trimming removed 2 bases from V and 3 bases from J, with 14 bases in between. CDR3 in amino acids: CASSYRRMRDYNEQFF. CDR3 DNA sequence: TGTGCCAGCAGTTACAGGCGGATGCGGGACTACAATGAGCAGTTCTTC.

This chain joins TRBV5-5 and TRBJ1-2; D is undetermined. V dropped 4 bases and J dropped 8 bases, with 21 bases sitting between them. In germline, CDR1 is SGHKS, CDR2 YYEKEE (reference sequence). The CDR3 has 15 amino acids. Written as DNA, the CDR3 is TGTGCCAGCAGCCCTGGACCGGTAAACCCGTGGGGCTACACCTTC. Residues: CASSPGPVNPWGYTF.

The genes are TRBV5-1 and TRBJ2-7; TRBD2 matches 8 bases. V shed 2 bases, J shed 3 bases, and the junction held 7 bases outside the gene matches. This CDR3 has 15 residues. Germline V CDR1 and CDR2: SGHRS, YFSETQ. The CDR3 loop reads CASSFDSGANYEQYF. The DNA for the CDR3 is TGCGCCAGCAGCTTTGATAGCGGGGCAAACTACGAGCAGTACTTC. The full variable domain, with the rest looked up from reference TRBV5-1 and TRBJ2-7, is KAGVTQTPRYLIKTRGQQVTLSCSPISGHRSVSWYQQTPGQGLQFLFEYFSETQRNKGNFPGRFSGRQFSNSRSEMNVSTLELGDSALYLCASSFDSGANYEQYFGPGTRLTVT.

The chain couples TRBV5-4 to TRBJ2-1, with D tentatively TRBD1 or TRBD2 (5 bases each). Trimming left V 0 bases short and J 7 bases short, with 14 bases between. The CDR3 has 15 residues. Germline CDR1 is SGHNT and CDR2 is YYREEE (reference sequence). This CDR3 reads CASSLAGLLGNEQFF. In nucleotides, the CDR3 is TGTGCCAGCAGCTTGGCGGGGCTCTTAGGGAATGAGCAGTTCTTC.

The chain has TRBV7-9 and TRBJ1-3, with D perhaps TRBD1 (6 bases). Per the germline V gene, CDR1 is SEHNR and CDR2 is FQNEAQ (reference sequence). V was trimmed by 1 base and J by 15 bases, leaving 13 bases between them. The CDR3 runs to 12 residues. The CDR3 region is CASSLGTGKEYF. For the CDR3, the DNA is TGTGCCAGCAGCTTAGGTACAGGGAAAGAATATTTT.

The chain has TRBV5-8 and TRBJ1-2; D is undetermined. Germline V gene data show CDR1 as SGHTS and CDR2 as YDEGEE. This CDR3 has 13 residues. The V end was cut by 0 bases, the J end by 3 bases, with 6 bases between. CDR3 amino acids: CASSLGADYGYTF. The CDR3 coding sequence is TGTGCCAGCAGCTTGGGTGCAGACTATGGCTACACCTTC. The full variable domain, in which reference TRBV5-8 and TRBJ1-2 provide the parts outside the CDR3, is EAGVTQSPTHLIKTRGQQATLRCSPISGHTSVYWYQQALGLGLQFLLWYDEGEERNRGNFPPRFSGRQFPNYSSELNVNALELEDSALYLCASSLGADYGYTFGSGTRLTVV.

The gene calls are TRBV7-2 and TRBJ1-2; D not certain. The germline gives CDR1 SGHTA, CDR2 FQGNSA. The V and J ends lost 3 bases and 4 bases respectively, with 24 bases between them. This CDR3 is 18 amino acids long. The CDR3: CASSFFTPLHKPPYGYTF. As DNA, the CDR3 is TGTGCCAGCAGCTTTTTCACCCCCCTCCACAAGCCTCCCTATGGCTACACCTTC.

The chain carries TRBV7-9 and TRBJ2-3; TRBD2 agrees at 8 bases. There are 18 residues in the CDR3. The trim removed 2 bases at V and 1 base at J, leaving 11 bases unmatched. Germline V lookup: CDR1 SEHNR, CDR2 FQNEAQ (reference sequence). The CDR3 region is CASSLKAGVLGGTDTQYF. CDR3 coding DNA: TGTGCCAGCAGCTTAAAAGCGGGAGTTTTAGGGGGCACAGATACGCAGTATTTT.

The chain is built from TRBV9 and TRBJ2-3, with 10 positions matching TRBD2. The CDR3 loop spans 14 amino acids. Germline V gene lookup returns CDR1 SGDLS and CDR2 YYNGEE. V was clipped by 0 bases and J by 5 bases; unmatched bases: 0. CDR3 protein: CASSVASGGDTQYF. CDR3 in DNA: TGTGCCAGCAGCGTAGCTAGCGGGGGAGATACGCAGTATTTT.

This clone was observed once. The chain has TRBV10-1 and TRBJ2-1; 16 nucleotides match TRBD2. The CDR3 is 20 residues long. In germline, CDR1 is WNHNN, CDR2 SYGVQD (reference sequence). V shed 2 bases and J 4 bases; nucleotides not matched to a gene: 11. CDR3 in amino acids: CASSEVPGLAGGPTYNEQFF. CDR3 DNA sequence: TGCGCCAGCAGTGAGGTGCCGGGACTAGCGGGAGGGCCAACTTACAATGAGCAGTTCTTC.

The genes are TRBV7-9 and TRBJ2-5, with 15 bases fitting TRBD2. V trimming: 5 bases; J trimming: 4 bases; junction bases outside the gene matches: 2. Per germline, CDR1 SEHNR and CDR2 FQNEAQ (reference sequence). The CDR3 is 15 residues long. The CDR3 here is CASSKGLAGGETQYF. The CDR3 nucleotides read TGTGCCAGCAGCAAGGGACTAGCGGGAGGAGAGACCCAGTACTTC.

This chain links TRBV2 with TRBJ1-5; D gene uncertain. With 2 bases removed from V and 6 bases from J, the gap between germline ends came to 11 bases. The CDR3 contains 14 residues. The V gene's germline CDR1 is SNHLY and CDR2 FYNNEI. CDR3 sequence (DNA): TGTGCCAGCAGTGAACGGGTTCAGAGTCAGCCCCAGCATTTT. Translating it yields CASSERVQSQPQHF.

V and J are TRBV2 and TRBJ2-3; no reliable D call. CDR3 length equals 15 residues. V lost 3 bases and J 0 bases, leaving 10 bases between the germline ends. Germline V CDR1 and CDR2: SNHLY, FYNNEI. The CDR3 bases are TGTGCCAGCAGTGAGGAGCCACAAAGCACAGATACGCAGTATTTT. Its translation is CASSEEPQSTDTQYF.

This chain links TRBV5-4 with TRBJ2-3; no clear D gene. V gave up 4 bases and J gave up 0 bases, with 6 bases separating them. The CDR3 covers 13 residues. The germline gives CDR1 SGHNT, CDR2 YYREEE (reference sequence). The CDR3 here is CASSPESTDTQYF. The CDR3, as DNA: TGTGCCAGCAGCCCCGAAAGCACAGATACGCAGTATTTT.

Points on this clone: Different DNA sequences within this sample yield the same CDR3. The chain recombines TRBV2 with TRBJ2-5; D possibly uses TRBD1 or TRBD2 (5 bases each). CDR1 SNHLY and CDR2 FYNNEI come from the germline V gene. V shed 4 bases and J shed 2 bases, with 11 bases lying between them. CDR3 size: 14 residues. CDR3 in amino acids: CASSGGRGQETQYF. The CDR3 nucleotides read TGTGCCAGCAGTGGGGGACGGGGTCAAGAGACCCAGTACTTC.

As for this clone: Other DNA sequences from this sample encode an identical CDR3 as well. This sequence joins TRBV10-2 and TRBJ1-2; D is unresolved. Between the trimmed V and J ends, which lost 0 bases and 2 bases, there was a span of 4 bases. Germline assignment: CDR1 WSHSY and CDR2 SAAADI. The CDR3 runs to 13 residues. The DNA of the CDR3 is TGCGCCAGCAGTGAGTCCGGAAACTATGGCTACACCTTC. This gives the protein CASSESGNYGYTF.

The chain recombines TRBV6-1 with TRBJ2-7; D may be TRBD1 or TRBD2 (5 bases each). There are 18 residues in the CDR3. Trimming cost V 0 bases and J 3 bases, with 21 bases left between them. From germline, CDR1 is MNHNS and CDR2 SASEGT. CDR3 DNA: TGTGCCAGCAGTGAAGCGCTTCAGGGACCCGAATGGGGCTACGAGCAGTACTTC. Its translation: CASSEALQGPEWGYEQYF.

This chain links TRBV7-9 with TRBJ2-7; 12 bases fit TRBD2. The CDR3 runs 14 residues. CDR1 is SEHNR, CDR2 FQNEAQ, per germline (reference sequence). Germline trimming cut 6 bases from V and 1 base from J; bases unmatched to any gene: 1. The CDR3 region has the DNA TGTGCCAGCAGGACTAGCGGGGGATCCTACGAGCAGTACTTC. It encodes CASRTSGGSYEQYF.

Notes on this clone: The same CDR3 also results from other DNA sequences found in this sample. The chain has TRBV30 and TRBJ1-3; unclear D gene. This CDR3 comprises 12 residues. V was cut by 0 bases and J by 4 bases, with 4 bases left in between. CDR1 GTSNPN and CDR2 SVGIG come from the germline V gene (reference sequence). The CDR3 sequence is CAWSVGGNTIYF. The CDR3 DNA reads as TGTGCCTGGAGTGTGGGAGGAAACACCATATATTTT.

This chain joins TRBV5-4 and TRBJ2-4; D uncertain. This CDR3 comprises 15 residues. V lost 4 bases and J lost 4, with 15 bases in between. Per the germline V gene, CDR1 is SGHNT and CDR2 is YYREEE (reference sequence). The CDR3 reads CASSPSVKGKNIQYF. The DNA of the CDR3 is TGTGCCAGCAGCCCCTCCGTCAAGGGAAAAAACATTCAGTACTTC. The variable domain in full, with the rest retrieved from reference TRBV5-4 and TRBJ2-4, is ETGVTQSPTHLIKTRGQQVTLRCSSQSGHNTVSWYQQALGQGPQFIFQYYREEENGRGNFPPRFSGLQFPNYSSELNVNALELDDSALYLCASSPSVKGKNIQYFGAGTRLSVL.

The chain joins TRBV29-1 to TRBJ1-1, with a tentative D call TRBD1 (6 bases). Per the germline V gene, CDR1 is SQVTM and CDR2 is ANQGSEA. The V gene lost 5 bases and the J gene lost 0 bases, with 13 bases spanning the gap. The CDR3 runs 14 residues. The CDR3 DNA sequence: TGCAGCGTTTCCAGGACAGCCTTGAACACTGAAGCTTTCTTT. This codes for CSVSRTALNTEAFF.

V usage is TRBV6-6 and J usage is TRBJ2-3, with D tentatively TRBD2 (6 bases). The CDR3 sequence is 13 residues long. V gave up 5 bases and J gave up 6 bases, with 12 bases separating them. Germline V gene data show CDR1 as MNHNY and CDR2 as SVGAGI (reference sequence). The CDR3 protein is CASSATSTDTQYF. DNA for the CDR3: TGTGCCAGCAGTGCGACTAGTACCGATACGCAGTATTTT.

In nucleotides, the CDR3 is TGTGCCAGCAGCGGGACAGGGGTCGAGACCCAGTACTTC. Translation: CASSGTGVETQYF. V gene TRBV5-4 combines with J gene TRBJ2-5; 10 bases align to TRBD1. Germline V gives CDR1 SGHNT, CDR2 YYREEE (reference sequence). This CDR3 has 13 residues. The V and J ends lost 4 bases and 5 bases, in that order; junction bases with no gene match: 2.

V gene TRBV9 combines with J gene TRBJ2-1; D remains unclear. Germline V CDR1 and CDR2: SGDLS, YYNGEE. This CDR3 has 15 residues. V lost 0 bases, J lost 8 bases, and 15 bases lay in between. CDR3 nucleotide sequence: TGTGCCAGCAGCGTAGGCCCAGTGGTGGTCGATGAGCAGTTCTTC. Amino acids: CASSVGPVVVDEQFF. The variable domain in full, completed from reference TRBV9 and TRBJ2-1, reads DSGVTQTPKHLITATGQRVTLRCSPRSGDLSVYWYQQSLDQGLQFLIQYYNGEERAKGNILERFSAQQFPDLHSELNLSSLELGDSALYFCASSVGPVVVDEQFFGPGTRLTVL.

The CDR3 DNA reads TGTGCCAGCAGCTTAGGGTTAGGCAGGTCCCTCTACAATGAGCAGTTCTTC. Protein product: CASSLGLGRSLYNEQFF. This chain uses TRBV11-3 with TRBJ2-1; D unresolved. Germline V gives CDR1 SGHNT, CDR2 YENEEA. This CDR3 is 17 amino acids long. Trimming pared 1 base from V and 3 bases from J, leaving 16 bases between.

The chain carries TRBV18 and TRBJ1-5; a possible D gene is TRBD1 (6 bases). Trimming pared 2 bases from V and 2 bases from J, leaving 19 bases between. The germline V gene has CDR1 KGHSH and CDR2 LQKENI. The CDR3 extends over 18 amino acids. The CDR3 loop reads CASSPKETGGLGNQPQHF. CDR3 coding DNA: TGTGCCAGCTCACCAAAGGAGACAGGAGGTCTAGGCAATCAGCCCCAGCATTTT. Based on the CDR3 plus reference TRBV18 and TRBJ1-5, the full variable domain is NAGVMQNPRHLVRRRGQEARLRCSPMKGHSHVYWYRQLPEEGLKFMVYLQKENIIDESGMPKERFSAEFPKEGPSILRIQQVVRGDSAAYFCASSPKETGGLGNQPQHFGDGTRLSIL.

The chain has TRBV19 and TRBJ2-5; 11 bases map to TRBD1. The J segment lost 4 bases and the V segment lost 6 bases, leaving 7 bases of the junction unmatched. CDR3 size: 15 residues. Germline V lookup: CDR1 LNHDA, CDR2 SQIVND (reference sequence). CDR3 residues: CASRPGQGVGETQYF. CDR3 coding DNA: TGTGCCAGTAGGCCGGGACAGGGGGTCGGAGAGACCCAGTACTTC.